This T cell receptor beta chain was sequenced in a study of metastatic and nonmetastatic thyroid tumors. On the study more broadly: Repertoires were compared across blood and tumor or nodule tissue from malignant and benign thyroid patients. Study results and limitations: Significantly higher TCR beta diversity was reportedly seen in malignant thyroid tumors than benign nodules, in blood and tumor.

Trimming stripped 1 base from V and 0 bases from J, with 12 bases between. The V gene's germline CDR1 is MGHRA and CDR2 YSYEKL. The CDR3 extends over 16 amino acids. Each patient went into thyroid surgery without having received any treatment. Original analysis: A papillary thyroid cancer distant-metastasis classifier was built from CDR3 differences across clinicopathological groups. TCRdb reprocessed the PCR reads using MiXCR. The authors' filters were not applied to this entry. The sample includes under 15,000 clones, around a fifth of them seen just once. This clone has a count of ten or more. Antigen specificity is unknown.

Sequencing was carried out using adjacent normal tissue. The V gene is TRBV4-1, the J gene TRBJ1-2, with unresolved D. This clonotype was sampled from a female donor with papillary thyroid cancer or a benign thyroid nodule (not recorded which). Some clones in this sample may be carry-over from other donors' samples. In DNA, the CDR3 is TGCGCCAGCAGCCAAGTCCACAATAGGGCTAACTATGGCTACACCTTC. This translates into CASSQVHNRANYGYTF.